One and the same sample provided the 26 T cell receptor beta chains below, sequenced in a study of response to subunit inactivated influenza vaccine. TCRdb reanalysed the RT-PCR reads using MiXCR and keeps one entry per CDR3 protein. The table includes more than 700,000 distinct CDR3 sequences, 21% detected once. The specimen was PBMCs from blood, collected around 5 days after vaccination. The origin of the receptors is a man in his forties or fifties who received an inactivated influenza vaccine.

V is TRBV30 and J is TRBJ2-2; no reliable D call. This CDR3 has 17 residues. V was trimmed by 3 bases and J by 0 bases, leaving 17 bases between them. CDR1 and CDR2 (germline): GTSNPN, SVGIG (reference sequence). CDR3 sequence (DNA): TGTGCCTGGAGCTTATCCCGGACCTTCGCGAACACCGGGGAGCTGTTTTTT. Its translation is CAWSLSRTFANTGELFF. Combining the CDR3 with reference TRBV30 and TRBJ2-2 gives the whole variable domain SQTIHQWPATLVQPVGSPLSLECTVEGTSNPNLYWYRQAAGRGLQLLFYSVGIGQISSEVPQNLSASRPQDRQFILSSKKLLLSDSGFYLCAWSLSRTFANTGELFFGEGSRLTVL.

J is TRBJ2-7 and V is TRBV11-2; D possibly corresponds to TRBD2 (6 bases). Trimming cost V 5 bases and J 3 bases, with 11 bases left between them. The CDR3 totals 13 residues. CDR1 SGHAT and CDR2 FQNNGV come from the germline V gene. The CDR3 DNA follows: TGTGCCAGCAGCAAGGACTACCGCTACGAGCAGTACTTC. This sequence encodes CASSKDYRYEQYF.

The sample holds a few counts of this clonotype. V is TRBV20-1 and J is TRBJ2-7; 9 bases fit TRBD2. V was clipped by 2 bases and J by 2 bases; unmatched bases: 4. The CDR3 loop spans 14 amino acids. The germline V gene has CDR1 DFQATT and CDR2 SNEGSKA (reference sequence). Here the CDR3 DNA reads TGCAGTGCTAGAACAATAGCGGGAGCCTACGAGCAGTACTTC. Translating gives CSARTIAGAYEQYF.

This clonotype showed up just a few times. V is TRBV7-6 and J is TRBJ2-3, with D perhaps being TRBD1 or TRBD2 (5 bases each). CDR1 is SGHVS, CDR2 FNYEAQ, per germline. CDR3 length: 17 residues. The V and J ends lost 4 bases and 2 bases respectively, with 19 bases between them. CDR3 DNA sequence: TGTGCCAGCAGCTCCCGGGGCGGCGGCAGGAACACAGATACGCAGTATTTT. Translation: CASSSRGGGRNTDTQYF.

This chain connects TRBV12-3 or TRBV12-4 to TRBJ2-1; D possibly corresponds to TRBD1 (6 bases). The CDR3 contains 16 residues. V lost 2 bases and J 3 bases, leaving 14 bases between the germline ends. CDR3: CASSLIWGRIYNEQFF. In nucleotides, the CDR3 is TGTGCCAGCAGTTTAATCTGGGGGCGGATCTACAATGAGCAGTTCTTC.

This clonotype was detected a few times. J is TRBJ2-7 and V is TRBV20-1, with TRBD1 matching 8 bases. Trimming took 3 bases from V and 1 from J; bases not matched to a gene: 5. Germline assignment: CDR1 DFQATT and CDR2 SNEGSKA (reference sequence). The CDR3 loop spans 14 amino acids. This chain's CDR3 is CSARHGTGSYEQYF. The CDR3 DNA follows: TGCAGTGCTAGGCATGGGACAGGATCCTACGAGCAGTACTTC.

A few counts support this clonotype. The rearrangement joins TRBV7-8 to TRBJ2-7, with TRBD1 as a possible D gene (5 bases). V lost 5 bases to trimming and J lost 4 bases, with 15 bases between them. The CDR3 length is 14 residues. From germline, CDR1 is SGHVS and CDR2 FQNEAQ. DNA for the CDR3: TGTGCCAGCAGCGACAAAACAGGAAAGTACGAGCAGTACTTC. This translates into CASSDKTGKYEQYF.

The table lists this clonotype with a few counts. The chain couples TRBV7-2 to TRBJ2-2; D not resolved. Germline-derived CDR1 and CDR2 are SGHTA and FQGNSA. Trimming shortened V by 2 bases and J by 7 bases, and 5 bases separated the two germline ends. The CDR3 totals 12 residues. The chain's CDR3 is CASSLSVGELFF. DNA of the CDR3: TGTGCCAGCAGCTTAAGTGTCGGGGAGCTGTTTTTT.

This clonotype has only a few counts. The chain is built from TRBV3-1 and TRBJ2-7; D is undetermined. This CDR3 is built from 15 residues. Germline CDR1 reads LGHDT; CDR2 reads YNNKEL (reference sequence). The V and J ends lost 1 base and 1 base respectively, with 11 bases between them. Here the CDR3 reads CASSQGRTPSYEQYF. For the CDR3, the DNA is TGTGCCAGCAGCCAAGGGCGTACTCCTTCCTACGAGCAGTACTTC.

This clonotype was seen a handful of times. The chain is built from TRBV24-1 and TRBJ2-1; D not certain. With 3 bases removed from V and 6 bases from J, the gap between germline ends came to 14 bases. The V gene's germline CDR1 is KGHDR and CDR2 SFDVKD. The CDR3 extends over 15 amino acids. CDR3 region: CATSDVTPRSNEQFF. The DNA of the CDR3 is TGTGCCACCAGTGATGTGACACCCCGATCCAATGAGCAGTTCTTC.

This chain links TRBV15 with TRBJ2-1, with D perhaps matching TRBD2 (5 bases). The CDR3 consists of 12 residues. In germline, CDR1 is LNHNV, CDR2 YYDKDF (reference sequence). Deletions cut 0 bases from V and 12 bases from J, with 9 bases between. The CDR3 DNA follows: TGTGCCACCAGCAGAGAGGAAGGGAGGCAGTTCTTC. Translated, it gives CATSREEGRQFF.

The chain combines TRBV9 with TRBJ2-3, with a possible D match to TRBD1 (5 bases). Germline V gene lookup returns CDR1 SGDLS and CDR2 YYNGEE. The V gene lost 0 bases and the J gene lost 4 bases, with 9 bases spanning the gap. The CDR3 runs to 14 residues. In DNA form, the CDR3 reads TGTGCCAGCAGCGTAGCTACAGGTCCAGATACGCAGTATTTT. Encoded protein: CASSVATGPDTQYF.

This clonotype was observed a handful of times. V is TRBV9 and J is TRBJ2-1; D gene ambiguous. CDR1 and CDR2 (germline): SGDLS, YYNGEE. This CDR3 contains 14 residues. V was clipped by 0 bases and J by 3 bases, with 7 bases between them. The CDR3 DNA follows: TGTGCCAGCAGCGTAGTGTTTGGCTACAATGAGCAGTTCTTC. It encodes CASSVVFGYNEQFF.

This clonotype was detected a few times. The chain links TRBV6-2 or TRBV6-3 to TRBJ1-2; unclear D gene. The CDR3 runs to 13 residues. In germline, CDR1 is MNHEY, CDR2 SVGEGT. The ends were cut back, 5 bases at V and 8 bases at J, with 15 bases in the middle. CDR3 region: CASSDYELGGYTF. CDR3 sequence (DNA): TGTGCCAGCAGTGACTACGAGCTCGGAGGCTACACCTTC.

The J gene is TRBJ2-5, the V gene TRBV7-8, with 7 bases identical to TRBD1. Unmatched junction bases numbered 8, after V lost 2 bases and J lost 5 bases. Germline V lookup: CDR1 SGHVS, CDR2 FQNEAQ. This CDR3 has 15 amino acids. Here the CDR3 DNA reads TGTGCCAGCAGCTTATCGACGACAGGGAAGGAGACCCAGTACTTC. The encoded protein is CASSLSTTGKETQYF.

CDR3 in amino acids: CASSRTGIYGYTF. Written as DNA, the CDR3 is TGTGCCAGCAGCAGAACAGGGATCTATGGCTACACCTTC. This sequence joins TRBV5-6 and TRBJ1-2, with D possibly being TRBD1 (6 bases). CDR1 is SGHDT and CDR2 is YYEEEE in the germline V gene. Trimming pared 4 bases from V and 4 bases from J, leaving 11 bases between. There are 13 residues in the CDR3.

This clonotype has ten or more counts. The genes are TRBV29-1 and TRBJ2-3; TRBD1 agrees at 9 bases. The CDR3 covers 13 residues. V lost 6 bases and J lost 3; bases outside the gene matches: 4. Per germline, CDR1 SQVTM and CDR2 ANQGSEA. DNA for the CDR3: TGCAGCGTACAGGGGGCTCCGACAGATACGCAGTATTTT. Translating gives CSVQGAPTDTQYF.

This clonotype was seen repeatedly, ten times or more. This chain joins TRBV29-1 and TRBJ2-7; the D gene could be TRBD1 or TRBD2 (6 bases each). Germline V lookup: CDR1 SQVTM, CDR2 ANQGSEA. Trimming cost V 6 bases and J 0 bases, with 15 bases left between them. The CDR3 loop spans 14 amino acids. CDR3 sequence reads: CSVLGGLFSYEQYF. The CDR3 coding sequence is TGCAGCGTCCTAGGGGGGTTATTCTCCTACGAGCAGTACTTC.

This clonotype was recorded many times. The rearrangement joins TRBV5-6 to TRBJ1-1; 9 nucleotides line up with TRBD1. The CDR3 covers 15 residues. Looked up from germline, CDR1 is SGHDT and CDR2 is YYEEEE. V was clipped by 4 bases and J by 6 bases; unmatched bases: 10. The CDR3 DNA reads TGTGCCAGCAGCATCTCGGGACAGGGTAACCCTGAAGCTTTCTTT. Protein sequence: CASSISGQGNPEAFF.

The V and J genes are TRBV20-1 and TRBJ2-1, with 9 positions matching TRBD2. Germline values: CDR1 DFQATT, CDR2 SNEGSKA (reference sequence). This CDR3 is 16 amino acids long. V lost 6 bases and J lost 8; bases outside the gene matches: 17. CDR3: CSATPSSGSVQDEQFF. CDR3 DNA sequence: TGCAGTGCCACCCCGAGTAGCGGGAGCGTCCAGGATGAGCAGTTCTTC.

This clonotype was observed a handful of times. The V gene is TRBV5-1, the J gene TRBJ2-1, with D possibly TRBD1 on 6 matching bases. The germline CDR1 and CDR2 sequences are SGHRS and YFSETQ. This CDR3 comprises 15 residues. V was cut by 0 bases and J by 7 bases, with 14 bases left in between. CDR3 nucleotides: TGCGCCAGCAGCTTGGAGATATTGGACAGAAATGAGCAGTTCTTC. This gives the protein CASSLEILDRNEQFF.

This clonotype has a handful of counts. The chain combines TRBV29-1 with TRBJ1-1; D is possibly TRBD1 (5 bases). Per germline, CDR1 SQVTM and CDR2 ANQGSEA. The CDR3 is made up of 13 amino acids. V was clipped by 2 bases and J by 1 base, with 8 bases between them. The CDR3 sequence is CSVERQPNTEAFF. The CDR3, as DNA: TGCAGCGTTGAAAGACAGCCGAACACTGAAGCTTTCTTT.

V gene TRBV12-3 or TRBV12-4 combines with J gene TRBJ1-2, with D perhaps matching TRBD1 (6 bases). V was clipped by 4 bases and J by 3 bases, with 12 bases between them. The CDR3 has 14 amino acids. The CDR3 is CASSYDRSYYGYTF. DNA of the CDR3: TGTGCCAGCAGTTACGACAGGAGTTACTATGGCTACACCTTC.

This clonotype has just one count. The chain joins TRBV5-1 to TRBJ2-1; unclear D gene. The CDR3 extends over 13 amino acids. Germline-derived CDR1 and CDR2 are SGHRS and YFSETQ. The ends were cut back, 4 bases at V and 8 bases at J, with 13 bases in the middle. CDR3 sequence (DNA): TGCGCCAGCAGCCTAAATGATGTCGATGAGCAGTTCTTC. It specifies CASSLNDVDEQFF.

Many counts were recorded for this clonotype. J is TRBJ1-2 and V is TRBV4-1; D call uncertain. From germline, CDR1 is MGHRA and CDR2 YSYEKL. The V and J ends lost 4 bases and 0 bases respectively, with 12 bases between them. The length of the CDR3 is 15 residues. In nucleotides, the CDR3 is TGCGCCAGCAGCCGGATGACGGAAGCTAACTATGGCTACACCTTC. Encoded protein: CASSRMTEANYGYTF.

This clonotype turned up a few times. V and J are TRBV12-3 or TRBV12-4 and TRBJ2-1; 15 bases map to TRBD2. The V and J ends lost 6 bases and 3 bases, in that order; junction bases with no gene match: 9. CDR3 size: 18 residues. CDR3 bases: TGTGCCAGCAGGGGGACTAGCGGGAGGCGGGCACGCTACAATGAGCAGTTCTTC. Amino acid sequence: CASRGTSGRRARYNEQFF.